This TCR beta chain emerged from a study of early T cells in non-severe SARS-CoV-2 infection. Study in general: The sequenced material was bulk RNA from unsorted whole blood, and its chains were unpaired. Study results and caveats: Database matching using VDJdb favored anti-spike CD8 responses, with private and CD4 specificities left missing.

This CDR3 is 15 amino acids long. Germline trimming cut 3 bases from V and 5 bases from J; bases unmatched to any gene: 8. Germline V CDR1 and CDR2: SGDLS, YYNGEE. As part of library construction, unique molecular identifiers were attached to individual cDNA molecules. TCRdb reprocessed the 5' RACE reads via MiXCR and lists one record per CDR3 protein. The table lists roughly 58,000 distinct CDR3 sequences, around a tenth of them singletons. This clonotype was detected a few times. The antigen remains undetermined. The sequencing sample was made of whole blood. The receptor's source is an adult who was a healthcare worker with PCR-confirmed SARS-CoV-2 infection or an uninfected control (not recorded which). This rearrangement joins TRBV9 to TRBJ1-1, with TRBD1 matching over 9 bases. The CDR3 protein is CASSATWTGATEAFF. CDR3 sequence (DNA): TGTGCCAGCAGCGCCACTTGGACAGGGGCAACTGAAGCTTTCTTT.